This T cell receptor (beta chain) was documented in a study of T-cell memory formation after mild COVID-19. The study, taken as a whole, reports: Clonal second-wave expansions that peaked on day 37 had unconfirmed SARS-CoV-2 specificity.

TCRdb reprocessed the 5' RACE reads with MiXCR, giving one entry per CDR3 protein. The sample holds about 430,000 distinct CDR3 sequences, roughly 24% seen once. To note about this clonotype: Its target is unknown.

Germline CDR1 and CDR2: SNHLY and FYNNEI. V lost 1 base, J lost 0 bases, and 7 bases lay in between. The CDR3 has 14 amino acids. The V and J genes are TRBV2 and TRBJ2-7, with D uncertain. The specimen sequenced was PBMCs or a T cell subset sorted from them (not recorded which). The source is an adult woman who had mild COVID-19 (a few samples of this study predate the infection). Cell type and time point are not known. CDR3 region: CASSEGSHSYEQYF. In nucleotides, the CDR3 is TGTGCCAGCAGTGAAGGATCCCACTCCTACGAGCAGTACTTC. Using reference TRBV2 and TRBJ2-7 for the parts outside the CDR3, the full variable domain is EPEVTQTPSHQVTQMGQEVILRCVPISNHLYFYWYRQILGQKVEFLVSFYNNEISEKSEIFDDQFSVERPDGSNFTLKIRSTKLEDSAMYFCASSEGSHSYEQYFGPGTRLTVT.